This T cell receptor beta chain was found in a study of long-term antiretroviral therapy in people with HIV. Runs used v3.0 of the immunoSEQ assay and were done at survey level. The protocol was immunoSEQ multiplex PCR, while the TCRdb copy is restricted to in-frame clones and leaves out a portion. Of around 20,000 clones detected, 91% appear once; the ten largest clones hold 9.5% to 10%. Germline V lookup: CDR1 SQVTM, CDR2 ANQGSEA. The CDR3 runs 14 residues. The V segment lost 8 bases and the J segment 2 bases; nucleotides outside the gene matches: 11. The receptor comes from a man aged 45-65 years with HIV. This sequence joins TRBV29-1 and TRBJ1-2, with 7 nucleotides matching TRBD1. The sequencing used unsorted PBMCs, collected 3 years after starting antiretroviral therapy. DNA of the CDR3: TGCAGCTCCAAGGGGGGACAGTCAAACTATGGCTACACCTTC. It is translated as CSSKGGQSNYGYTF.